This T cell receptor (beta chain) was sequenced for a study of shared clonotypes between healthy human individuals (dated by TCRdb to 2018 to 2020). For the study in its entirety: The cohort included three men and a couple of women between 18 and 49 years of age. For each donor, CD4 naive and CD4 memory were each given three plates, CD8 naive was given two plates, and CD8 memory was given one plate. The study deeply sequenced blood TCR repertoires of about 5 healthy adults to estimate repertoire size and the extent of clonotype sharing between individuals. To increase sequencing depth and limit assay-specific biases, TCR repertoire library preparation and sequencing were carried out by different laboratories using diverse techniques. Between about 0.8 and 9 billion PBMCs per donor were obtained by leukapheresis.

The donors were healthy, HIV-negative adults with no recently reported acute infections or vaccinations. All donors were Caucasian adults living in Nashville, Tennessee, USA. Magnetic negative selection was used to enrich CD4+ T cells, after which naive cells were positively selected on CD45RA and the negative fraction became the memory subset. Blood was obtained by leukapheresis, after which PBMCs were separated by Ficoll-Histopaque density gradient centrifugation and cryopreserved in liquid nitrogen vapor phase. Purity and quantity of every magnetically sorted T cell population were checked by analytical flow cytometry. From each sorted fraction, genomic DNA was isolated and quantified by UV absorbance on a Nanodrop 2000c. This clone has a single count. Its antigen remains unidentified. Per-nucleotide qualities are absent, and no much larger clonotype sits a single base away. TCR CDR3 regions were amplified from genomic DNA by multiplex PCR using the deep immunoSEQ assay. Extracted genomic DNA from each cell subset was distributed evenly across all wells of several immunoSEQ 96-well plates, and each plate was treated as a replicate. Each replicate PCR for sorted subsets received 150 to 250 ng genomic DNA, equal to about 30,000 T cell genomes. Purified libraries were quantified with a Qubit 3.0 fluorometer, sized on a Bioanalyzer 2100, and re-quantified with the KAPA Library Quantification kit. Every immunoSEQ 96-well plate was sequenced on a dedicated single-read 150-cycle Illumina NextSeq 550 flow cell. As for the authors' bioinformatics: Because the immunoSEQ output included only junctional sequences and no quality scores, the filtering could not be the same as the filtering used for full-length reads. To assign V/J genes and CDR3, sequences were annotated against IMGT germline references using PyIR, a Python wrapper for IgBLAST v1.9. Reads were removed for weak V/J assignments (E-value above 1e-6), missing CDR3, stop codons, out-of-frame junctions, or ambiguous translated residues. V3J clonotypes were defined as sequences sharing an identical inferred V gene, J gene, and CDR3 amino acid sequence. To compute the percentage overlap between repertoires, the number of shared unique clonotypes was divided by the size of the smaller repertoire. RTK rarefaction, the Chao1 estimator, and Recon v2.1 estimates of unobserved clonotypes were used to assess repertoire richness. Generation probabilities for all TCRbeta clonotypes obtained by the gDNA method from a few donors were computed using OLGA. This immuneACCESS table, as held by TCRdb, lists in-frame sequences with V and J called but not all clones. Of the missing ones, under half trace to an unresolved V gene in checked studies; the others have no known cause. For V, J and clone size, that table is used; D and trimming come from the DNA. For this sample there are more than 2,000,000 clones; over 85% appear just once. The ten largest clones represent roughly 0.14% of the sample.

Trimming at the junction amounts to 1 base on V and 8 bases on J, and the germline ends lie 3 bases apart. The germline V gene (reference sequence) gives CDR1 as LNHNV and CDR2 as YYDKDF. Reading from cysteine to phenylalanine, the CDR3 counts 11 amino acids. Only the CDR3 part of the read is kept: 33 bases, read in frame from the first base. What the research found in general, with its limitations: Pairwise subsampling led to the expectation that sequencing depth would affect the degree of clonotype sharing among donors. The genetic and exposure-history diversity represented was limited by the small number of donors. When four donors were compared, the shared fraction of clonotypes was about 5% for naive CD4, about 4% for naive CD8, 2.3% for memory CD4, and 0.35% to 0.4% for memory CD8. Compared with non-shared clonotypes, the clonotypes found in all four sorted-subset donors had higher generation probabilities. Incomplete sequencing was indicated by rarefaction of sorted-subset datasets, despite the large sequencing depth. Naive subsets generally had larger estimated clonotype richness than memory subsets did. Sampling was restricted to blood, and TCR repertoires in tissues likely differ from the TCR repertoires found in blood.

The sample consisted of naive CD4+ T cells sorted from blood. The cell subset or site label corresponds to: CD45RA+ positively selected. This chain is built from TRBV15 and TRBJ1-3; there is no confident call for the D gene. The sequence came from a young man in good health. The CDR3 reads CATSRGDTIYF. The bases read TGTGCCACCAGCAGAGGGGACACCATATATTTT.